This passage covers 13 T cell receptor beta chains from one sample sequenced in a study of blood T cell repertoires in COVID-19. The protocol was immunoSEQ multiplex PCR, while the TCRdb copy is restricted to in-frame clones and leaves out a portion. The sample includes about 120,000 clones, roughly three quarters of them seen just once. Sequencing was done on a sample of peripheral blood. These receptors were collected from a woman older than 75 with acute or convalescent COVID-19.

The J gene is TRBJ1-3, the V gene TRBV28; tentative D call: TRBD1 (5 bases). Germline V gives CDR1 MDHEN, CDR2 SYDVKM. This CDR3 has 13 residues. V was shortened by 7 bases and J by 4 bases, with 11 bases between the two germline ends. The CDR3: CASMGRLGNTIYF. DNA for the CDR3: TGTGCCAGCATGGGGCGACTGGGAAACACCATATATTTT.

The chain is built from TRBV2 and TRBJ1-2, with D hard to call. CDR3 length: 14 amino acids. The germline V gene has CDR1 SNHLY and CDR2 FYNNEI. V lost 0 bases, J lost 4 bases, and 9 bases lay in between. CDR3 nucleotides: TGTGCCAGCAGTGAAGCGCGGCTAATCTATGGCTACACCTTC. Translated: CASSEARLIYGYTF.

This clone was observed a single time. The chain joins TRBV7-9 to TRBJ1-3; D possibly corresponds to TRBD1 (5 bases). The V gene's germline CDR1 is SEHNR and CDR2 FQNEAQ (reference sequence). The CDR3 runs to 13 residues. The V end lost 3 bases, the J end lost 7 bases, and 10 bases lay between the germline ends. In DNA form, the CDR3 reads TGTGCCAGCAGCTTGGGGGAGGCTAACACCATATATTTT. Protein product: CASSLGEANTIYF. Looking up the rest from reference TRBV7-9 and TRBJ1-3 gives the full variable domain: DTGVSQNPRHKITKRGQNVTFRCDPISEHNRLYWYRQTLGQGPEFLTYFQNEAQLEKSRLLSDRFSAERPKGSFSTLEIQRTEQGDSAMYLCASSLGEANTIYFGEGSWLTVV.

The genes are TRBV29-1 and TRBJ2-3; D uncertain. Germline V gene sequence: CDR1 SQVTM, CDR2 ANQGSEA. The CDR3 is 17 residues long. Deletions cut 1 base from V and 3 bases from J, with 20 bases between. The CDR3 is CSVEGVRSDPATDTQYF. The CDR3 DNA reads TGCAGCGTTGAAGGGGTTAGGAGCGACCCCGCAACAGATACGCAGTATTTT.

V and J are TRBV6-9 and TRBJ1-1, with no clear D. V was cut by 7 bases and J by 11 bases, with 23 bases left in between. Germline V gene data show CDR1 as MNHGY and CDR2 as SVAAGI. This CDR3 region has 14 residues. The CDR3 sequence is CASNYGLRRKDAFF. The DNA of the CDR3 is TGTGCCAGCAATTACGGGTTACGGCGGAAGGATGCTTTCTTT.

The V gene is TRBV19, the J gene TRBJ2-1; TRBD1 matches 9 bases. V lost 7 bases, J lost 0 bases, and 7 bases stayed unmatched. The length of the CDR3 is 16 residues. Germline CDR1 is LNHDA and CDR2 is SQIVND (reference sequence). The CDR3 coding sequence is TGTGCCAGTATGGACAGGGGACGAAGCTCCTACAATGAGCAGTTCTTC. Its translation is CASMDRGRSSYNEQFF.

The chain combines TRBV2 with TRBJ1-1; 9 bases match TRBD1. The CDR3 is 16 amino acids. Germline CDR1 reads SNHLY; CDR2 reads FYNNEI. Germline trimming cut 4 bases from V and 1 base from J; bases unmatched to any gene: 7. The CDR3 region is CASSVDRGATNTEAFF. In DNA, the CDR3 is TGTGCCAGCAGTGTGGACAGGGGTGCGACGAACACTGAAGCTTTCTTT.

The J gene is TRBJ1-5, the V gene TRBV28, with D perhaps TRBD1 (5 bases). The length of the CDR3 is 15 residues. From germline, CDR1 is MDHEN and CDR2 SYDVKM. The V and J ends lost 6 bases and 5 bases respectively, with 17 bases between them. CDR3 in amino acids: CASSPSSWGDQPQHF. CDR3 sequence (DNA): TGTGCCAGCAGCCCAAGCTCGTGGGGGGATCAGCCCCAGCATTTT.

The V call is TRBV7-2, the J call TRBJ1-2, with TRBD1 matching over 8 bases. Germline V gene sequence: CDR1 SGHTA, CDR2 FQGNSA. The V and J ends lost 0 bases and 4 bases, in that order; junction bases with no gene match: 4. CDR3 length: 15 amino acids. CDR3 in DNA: TGTGCCAGCAGCTTAGCGCAGGGGGCCTTCTATGGCTACACCTTC. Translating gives CASSLAQGAFYGYTF.

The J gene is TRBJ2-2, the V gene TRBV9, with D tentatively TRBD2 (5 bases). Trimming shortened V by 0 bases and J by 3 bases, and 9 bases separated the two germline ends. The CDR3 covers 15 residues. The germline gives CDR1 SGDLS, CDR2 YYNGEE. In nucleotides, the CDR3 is TGTGCCAGCAGCGTAGTCGTGGGAGACACCGGGGAGCTGTTTTTT. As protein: CASSVVVGDTGELFF.

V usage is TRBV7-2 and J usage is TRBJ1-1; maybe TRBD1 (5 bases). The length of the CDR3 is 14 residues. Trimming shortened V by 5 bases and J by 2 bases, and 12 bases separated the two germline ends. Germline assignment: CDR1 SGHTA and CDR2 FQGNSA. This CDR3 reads CASSAQGINTEAFF. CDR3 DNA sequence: TGTGCCAGCAGCGCGCAGGGTATAAACACTGAAGCTTTCTTT.

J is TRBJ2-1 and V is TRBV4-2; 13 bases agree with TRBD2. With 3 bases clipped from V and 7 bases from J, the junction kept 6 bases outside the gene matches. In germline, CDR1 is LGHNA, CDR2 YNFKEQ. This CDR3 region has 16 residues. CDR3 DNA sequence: TGTGCCAGCAGCCACGACAGGACTAGCGGGGGTAATGAGCAGTTCTTC. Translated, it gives CASSHDRTSGGNEQFF.

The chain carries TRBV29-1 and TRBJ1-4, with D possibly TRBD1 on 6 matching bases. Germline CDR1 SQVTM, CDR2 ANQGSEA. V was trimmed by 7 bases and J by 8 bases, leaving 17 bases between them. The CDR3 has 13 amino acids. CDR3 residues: CSATGRGEEKLFF. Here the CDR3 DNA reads TGCAGCGCTACGGGCAGGGGTGAGGAAAAACTGTTTTTT.